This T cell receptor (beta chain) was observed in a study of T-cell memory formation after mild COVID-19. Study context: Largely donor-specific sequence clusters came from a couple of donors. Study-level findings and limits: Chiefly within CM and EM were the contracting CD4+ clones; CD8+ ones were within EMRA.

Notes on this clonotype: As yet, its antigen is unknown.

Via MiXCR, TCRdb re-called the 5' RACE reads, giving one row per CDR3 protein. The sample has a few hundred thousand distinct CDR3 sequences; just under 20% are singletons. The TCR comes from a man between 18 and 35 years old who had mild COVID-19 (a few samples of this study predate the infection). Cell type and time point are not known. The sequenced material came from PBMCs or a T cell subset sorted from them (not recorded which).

The CDR3 loop reads CASSLTGGSRAFF. The CDR3 DNA is TGTGCCAGCAGCTTAACAGGGGGGTCAAGAGCTTTCTTT. The chain employs TRBV7-6 and TRBJ1-1, with 8 bases lining up with TRBD1. Germline lookup yields CDR1 SGHVS and CDR2 FNYEAQ. This CDR3 spans 13 amino acids. With 2 bases clipped from V and 10 bases from J, the junction kept 6 bases outside the gene matches.